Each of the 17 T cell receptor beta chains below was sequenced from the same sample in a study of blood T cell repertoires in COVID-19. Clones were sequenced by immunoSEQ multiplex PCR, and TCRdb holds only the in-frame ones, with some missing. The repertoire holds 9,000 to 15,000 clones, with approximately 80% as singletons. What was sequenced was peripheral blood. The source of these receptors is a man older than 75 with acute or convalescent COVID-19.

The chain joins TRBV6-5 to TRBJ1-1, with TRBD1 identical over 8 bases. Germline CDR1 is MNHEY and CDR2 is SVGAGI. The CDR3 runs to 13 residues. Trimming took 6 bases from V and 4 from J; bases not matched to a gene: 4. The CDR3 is CASRTGAATEAFF. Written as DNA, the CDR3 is TGTGCCAGCAGGACAGGGGCGGCCACTGAAGCTTTCTTT.

The CDR3 DNA reads as TGCGCCAGCAGCCGCGGACAGGTAGAGACCCAGTACTTC. This codes for CASSRGQVETQYF. This chain links TRBV4-1 with TRBJ2-5; the match to TRBD1 covers 7 bases. CDR3 length: 13 amino acids. Germline CDR1 and CDR2: MGHRA and YSYEKL. Losses at the gene ends were 4 bases for V and 4 bases for J; bases not matched to a gene: 3.

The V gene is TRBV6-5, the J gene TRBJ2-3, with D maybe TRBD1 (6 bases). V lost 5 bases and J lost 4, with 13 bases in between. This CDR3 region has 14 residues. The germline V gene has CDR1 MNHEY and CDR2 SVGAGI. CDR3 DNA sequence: TGTGCCAGCAGTCTCCAGGGGCAGGCAGATACGCAGTATTTT. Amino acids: CASSLQGQADTQYF.

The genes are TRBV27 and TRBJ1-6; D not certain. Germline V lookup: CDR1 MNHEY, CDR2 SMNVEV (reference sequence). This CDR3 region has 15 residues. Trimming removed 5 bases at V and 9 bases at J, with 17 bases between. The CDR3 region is CASSLTTDLGSPLHF. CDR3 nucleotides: TGTGCCAGCAGTCTCACGACGGACTTGGGTTCACCCCTCCACTTT.

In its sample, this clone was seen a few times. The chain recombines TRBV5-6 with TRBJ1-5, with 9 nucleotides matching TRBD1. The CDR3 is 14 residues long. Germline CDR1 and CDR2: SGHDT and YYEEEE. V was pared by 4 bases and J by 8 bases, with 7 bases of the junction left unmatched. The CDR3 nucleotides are TGTGCCAGCAGCCGTAACAGGGGGCGCGAGCCCCAGCATTTT. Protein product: CASSRNRGREPQHF.

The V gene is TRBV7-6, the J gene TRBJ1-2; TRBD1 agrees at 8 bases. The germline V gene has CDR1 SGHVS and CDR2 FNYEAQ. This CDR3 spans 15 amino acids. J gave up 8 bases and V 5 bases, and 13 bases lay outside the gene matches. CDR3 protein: CASSLGGQGAEGYTF. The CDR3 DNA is TGTGCCAGCAGCCTAGGGGGCCAGGGGGCGGAGGGCTACACCTTC.

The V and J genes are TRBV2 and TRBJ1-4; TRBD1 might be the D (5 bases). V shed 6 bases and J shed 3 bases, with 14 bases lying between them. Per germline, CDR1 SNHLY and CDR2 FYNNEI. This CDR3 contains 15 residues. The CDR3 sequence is CASSPIRVPNEKLFF. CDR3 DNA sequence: TGTGCCAGCAGCCCCATCAGGGTACCTAATGAAAAACTGTTTTTT.

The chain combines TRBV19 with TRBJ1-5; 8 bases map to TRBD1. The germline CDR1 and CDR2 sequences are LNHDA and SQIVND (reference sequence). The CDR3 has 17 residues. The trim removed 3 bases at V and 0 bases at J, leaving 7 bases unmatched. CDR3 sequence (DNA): TGTGCCAGTAGTATCGCCCGGACAGGGCATAGCAATCAGCCCCAGCATTTT. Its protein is CASSIARTGHSNQPQHF.

The DNA for the CDR3 is TGTGCCAGCAGTTTAGTACGGGACCAAGAGACCCAGTACTTC. The encoded protein is CASSLVRDQETQYF. The rearrangement uses TRBV28 and TRBJ2-5, with unresolved D. Trimming took off 2 bases at V and 0 bases at J, with 7 bases between the two ends. The CDR3 totals 14 residues. Germline CDR1 is MDHEN and CDR2 is SYDVKM.

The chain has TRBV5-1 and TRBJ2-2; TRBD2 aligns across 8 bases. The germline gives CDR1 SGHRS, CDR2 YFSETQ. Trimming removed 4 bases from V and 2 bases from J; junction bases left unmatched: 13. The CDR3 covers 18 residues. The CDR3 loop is CASSSGGLAGANTGELFF. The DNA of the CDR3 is TGCGCCAGCAGCAGTGGTGGGCTAGCGGGTGCCAACACCGGGGAGCTGTTTTTT.

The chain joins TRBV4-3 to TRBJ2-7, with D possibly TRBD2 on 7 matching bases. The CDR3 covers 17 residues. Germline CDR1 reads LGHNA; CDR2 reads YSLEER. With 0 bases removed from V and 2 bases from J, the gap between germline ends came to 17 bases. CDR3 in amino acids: CASSQEVGGTSTYEQYF. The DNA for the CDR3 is TGCGCCAGCAGCCAAGAGGTCGGGGGGACATCGACCTACGAGCAGTACTTC.

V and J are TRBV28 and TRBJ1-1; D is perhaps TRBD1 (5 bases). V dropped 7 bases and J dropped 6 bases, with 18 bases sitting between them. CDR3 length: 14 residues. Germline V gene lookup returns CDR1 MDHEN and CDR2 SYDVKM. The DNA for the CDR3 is TGTGCCAGCACTATGGACAAGGGGCATTCTGAAGCTTTCTTT. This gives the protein CASTMDKGHSEAFF.

The CDR3 loop is CASSDLTGTNEKLFF. The CDR3 coding sequence is TGTGCCAGCAGTGACCTGACAGGGACTAATGAAAAACTGTTTTTT. The chain combines TRBV2 with TRBJ1-4; 7 positions agree with TRBD1. Germline loops: CDR1 SNHLY, CDR2 FYNNEI. The CDR3 has 15 amino acids. The V segment lost 3 bases and the J segment 2 bases; nucleotides outside the gene matches: 3.

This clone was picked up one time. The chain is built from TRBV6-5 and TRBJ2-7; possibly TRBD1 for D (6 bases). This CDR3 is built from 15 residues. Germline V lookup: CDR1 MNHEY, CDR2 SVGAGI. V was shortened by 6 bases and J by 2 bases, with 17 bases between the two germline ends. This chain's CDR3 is CASRHDRTQAYEQYF. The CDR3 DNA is TGTGCCAGCAGACATGACAGGACCCAGGCCTACGAGCAGTACTTC.

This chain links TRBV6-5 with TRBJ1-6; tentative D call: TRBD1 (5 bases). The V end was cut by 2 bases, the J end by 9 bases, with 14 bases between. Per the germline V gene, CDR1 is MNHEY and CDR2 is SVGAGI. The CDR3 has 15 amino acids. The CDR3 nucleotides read TGTGCCAGCAGTTACGTGAGGCAGGGAGGTTCACCCCTCCACTTT. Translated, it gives CASSYVRQGGSPLHF.

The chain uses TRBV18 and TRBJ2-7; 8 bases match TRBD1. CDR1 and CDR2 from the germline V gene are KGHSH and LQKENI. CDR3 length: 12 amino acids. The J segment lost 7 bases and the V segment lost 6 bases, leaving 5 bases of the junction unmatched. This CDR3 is CASSSRTGEQYF. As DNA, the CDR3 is TGTGCCAGCTCCTCAAGGACAGGGGAGCAGTACTTC.

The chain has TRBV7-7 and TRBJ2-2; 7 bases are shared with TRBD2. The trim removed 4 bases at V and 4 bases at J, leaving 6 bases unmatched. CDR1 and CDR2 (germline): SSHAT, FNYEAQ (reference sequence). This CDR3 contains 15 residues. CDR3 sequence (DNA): TGTGCCAGCAGCTCCTCAGCGGGGCGCACCGGGGAGCTGTTTTTT. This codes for CASSSSAGRTGELFF.